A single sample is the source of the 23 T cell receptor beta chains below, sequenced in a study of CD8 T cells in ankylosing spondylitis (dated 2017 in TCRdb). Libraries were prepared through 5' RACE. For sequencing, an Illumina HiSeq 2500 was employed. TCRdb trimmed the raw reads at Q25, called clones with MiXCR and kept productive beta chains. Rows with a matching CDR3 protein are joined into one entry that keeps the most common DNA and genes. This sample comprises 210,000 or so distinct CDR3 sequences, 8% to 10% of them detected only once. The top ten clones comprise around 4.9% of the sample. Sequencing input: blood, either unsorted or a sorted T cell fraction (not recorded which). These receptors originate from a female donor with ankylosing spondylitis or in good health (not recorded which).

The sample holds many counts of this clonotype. CDR3: CASSLQGEGEAFF. CDR3 coding DNA: TGTGCCAGCAGCCTTCAGGGGGAAGGTGAAGCTTTCTTT. J is TRBJ1-1 and V is TRBV7-3, with TRBD1 matching 7 bases. The germline V gene has CDR1 SGHTA and CDR2 FQGTGA. This CDR3 spans 13 amino acids. V trimming: 5 bases; J trimming: 7 bases; junction bases outside the gene matches: 7.

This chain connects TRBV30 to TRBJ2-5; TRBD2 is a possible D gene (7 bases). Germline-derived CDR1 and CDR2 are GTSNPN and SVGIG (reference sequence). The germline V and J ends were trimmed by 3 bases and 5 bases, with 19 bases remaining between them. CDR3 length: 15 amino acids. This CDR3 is CAWSAGAGLGETQYF. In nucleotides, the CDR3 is TGTGCCTGGAGCGCGGGGGCAGGGTTGGGGGAGACCCAGTACTTC.

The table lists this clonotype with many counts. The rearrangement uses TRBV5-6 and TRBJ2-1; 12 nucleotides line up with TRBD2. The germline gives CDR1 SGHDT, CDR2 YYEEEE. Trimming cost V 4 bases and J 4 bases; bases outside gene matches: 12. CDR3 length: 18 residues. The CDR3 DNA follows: TGTGCCAGCAGCCCCGGGCTAGCGGGAGGGGATAGTTACAATGAGCAGTTCTTC. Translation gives CASSPGLAGGDSYNEQFF.

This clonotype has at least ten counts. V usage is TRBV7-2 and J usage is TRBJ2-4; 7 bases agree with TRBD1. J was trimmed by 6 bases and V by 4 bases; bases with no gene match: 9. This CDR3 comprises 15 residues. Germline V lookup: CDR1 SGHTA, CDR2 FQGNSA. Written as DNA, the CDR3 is TGTGCCAGCAGCTCTCCTAGGGACAGAACAAACATTCAGTACTTC. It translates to CASSSPRDRTNIQYF. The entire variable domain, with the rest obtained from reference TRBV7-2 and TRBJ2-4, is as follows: GAGVSQSPSNKVTEKGKDVELRCDPISGHTALYWYRQSLGQGLEFLIYFQGNSAPDKSGLPSDRFSAERTGGSVSTLTIQRTQQEDSAVYLCASSSPRDRTNIQYFGAGTRLSVL.

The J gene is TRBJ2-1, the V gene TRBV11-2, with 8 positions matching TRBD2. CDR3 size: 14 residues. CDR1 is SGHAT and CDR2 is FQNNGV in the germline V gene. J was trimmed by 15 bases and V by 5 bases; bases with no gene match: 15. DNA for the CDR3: TGTGCCAGCAGCGCGGGACTAGTGGGCGGTTCGCCGTTCTTC. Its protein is CASSAGLVGGSPFF.

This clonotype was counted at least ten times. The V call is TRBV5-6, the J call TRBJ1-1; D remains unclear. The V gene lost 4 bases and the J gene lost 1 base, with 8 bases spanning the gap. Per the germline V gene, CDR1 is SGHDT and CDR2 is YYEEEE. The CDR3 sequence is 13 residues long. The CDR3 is CASSRFANTEAFF. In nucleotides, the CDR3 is TGTGCCAGCAGCCGGTTCGCGAACACTGAAGCTTTCTTT. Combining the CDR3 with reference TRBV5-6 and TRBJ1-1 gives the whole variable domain DAGVTQSPTHLIKTRGQQVTLRCSPKSGHDTVSWYQQALGQGPQFIFQYYEEEERQRGNFPDRFSGHQFPNYSSELNVNALLLGDSALYLCASSRFANTEAFFGQGTRLTVV.

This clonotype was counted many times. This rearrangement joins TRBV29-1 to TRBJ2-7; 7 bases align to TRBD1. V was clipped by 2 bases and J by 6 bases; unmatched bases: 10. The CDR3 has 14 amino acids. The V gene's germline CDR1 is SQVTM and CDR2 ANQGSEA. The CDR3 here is CSVEWDSSFGEQYF. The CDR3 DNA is TGCAGCGTTGAATGGGACAGCTCTTTTGGCGAGCAGTACTTC.

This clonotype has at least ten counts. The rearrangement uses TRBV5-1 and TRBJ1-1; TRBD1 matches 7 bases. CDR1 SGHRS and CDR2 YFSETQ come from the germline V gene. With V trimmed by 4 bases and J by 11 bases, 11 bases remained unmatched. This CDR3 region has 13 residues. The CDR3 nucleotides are TGCGCCAGCAGCAGCCGACAGGGCGAGGGCGCTTTCTTT. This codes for CASSSRQGEGAFF.

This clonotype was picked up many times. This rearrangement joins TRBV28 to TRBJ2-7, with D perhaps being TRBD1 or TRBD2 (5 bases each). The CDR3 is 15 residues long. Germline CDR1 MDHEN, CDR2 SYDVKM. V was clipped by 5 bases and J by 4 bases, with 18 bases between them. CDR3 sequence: CASSSLGEIRYEQYF. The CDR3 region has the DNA TGTGCCAGCAGTAGCCTGGGGGAGATTAGGTACGAGCAGTACTTC.

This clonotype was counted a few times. The CDR3 bases are TGTGCCAGCAGCTGGACAGGGGGTAATGGCTACACCTTC. This sequence encodes CASSWTGGNGYTF. The chain joins TRBV7-9 to TRBJ1-2, with 10 nucleotides matching TRBD1. From germline, CDR1 is SEHNR and CDR2 FQNEAQ (reference sequence). Trimming took 4 bases from V and 6 from J; bases not matched to a gene: 2. The CDR3 is 13 residues long.

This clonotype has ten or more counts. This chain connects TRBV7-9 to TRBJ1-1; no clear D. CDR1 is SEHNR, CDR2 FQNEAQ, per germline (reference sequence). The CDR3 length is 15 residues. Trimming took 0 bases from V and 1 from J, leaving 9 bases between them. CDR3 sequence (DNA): TGTGCCAGCAGCTTAGCTCTGGGAGAGAACACTGAAGCTTTCTTT. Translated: CASSLALGENTEAFF.

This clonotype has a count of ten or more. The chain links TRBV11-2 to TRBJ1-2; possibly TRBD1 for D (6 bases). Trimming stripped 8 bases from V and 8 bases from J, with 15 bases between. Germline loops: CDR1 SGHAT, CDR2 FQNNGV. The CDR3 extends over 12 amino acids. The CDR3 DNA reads TGTGCCAGCCTAGGGGGGGGAATAGGCTACACCTTC. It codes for CASLGGGIGYTF.

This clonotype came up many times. CDR3 residues: CASSLAHTSEQFF. CDR3 DNA sequence: TGTGCCAGCAGTTTAGCGCATACTTCTGAGCAGTTCTTC. This sequence joins TRBV12-3 or TRBV12-4 and TRBJ2-1; the D is unclear. V lost 0 bases and J 9 bases, leaving 9 bases between the germline ends. The CDR3 covers 13 residues.

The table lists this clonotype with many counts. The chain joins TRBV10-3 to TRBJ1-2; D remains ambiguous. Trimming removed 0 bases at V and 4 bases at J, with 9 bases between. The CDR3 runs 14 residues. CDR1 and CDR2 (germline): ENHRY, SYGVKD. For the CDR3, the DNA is TGTGCCATCAGTGAGTCGGCAGTAACCTATGGCTACACCTTC. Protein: CAISESAVTYGYTF.

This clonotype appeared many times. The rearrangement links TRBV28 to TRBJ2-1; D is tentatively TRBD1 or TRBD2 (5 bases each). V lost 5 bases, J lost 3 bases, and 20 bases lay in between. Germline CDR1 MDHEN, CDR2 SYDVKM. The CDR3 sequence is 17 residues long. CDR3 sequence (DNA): TGTGCCAGCAGTGACATGGGGGATCCCCTCCTCTACAATGAGCAGTTCTTC. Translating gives CASSDMGDPLLYNEQFF.

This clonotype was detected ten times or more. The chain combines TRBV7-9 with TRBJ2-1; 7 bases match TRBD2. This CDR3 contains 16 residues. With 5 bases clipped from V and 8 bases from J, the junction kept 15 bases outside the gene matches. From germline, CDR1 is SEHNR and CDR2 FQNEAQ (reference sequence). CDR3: CASSPIWRAGRHEQFF. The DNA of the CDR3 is TGTGCCAGCAGCCCTATCTGGCGAGCGGGAAGGCATGAGCAGTTCTTC.

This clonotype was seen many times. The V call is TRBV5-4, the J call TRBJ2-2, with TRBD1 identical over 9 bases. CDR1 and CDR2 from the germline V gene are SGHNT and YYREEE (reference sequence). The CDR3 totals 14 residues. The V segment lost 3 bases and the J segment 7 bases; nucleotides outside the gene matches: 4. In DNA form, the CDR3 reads TGTGCCAGCAGCTCCGGACAGGGGAGCGGGGAGCTGTTTTTT. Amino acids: CASSSGQGSGELFF.

The CDR3 coding sequence is TGTGCCAGCAGCTCCCCCTGGGGCGGGAGTCGCTACAATGAGCAGTTCTTC. Its protein is CASSSPWGGSRYNEQFF. The gene calls are TRBV7-2 and TRBJ2-1; TRBD2 matches 7 bases. The CDR3 length is 17 residues. The V segment lost 4 bases and the J segment 3 bases; nucleotides outside the gene matches: 12. Germline V gene lookup returns CDR1 SGHTA and CDR2 FQGNSA.

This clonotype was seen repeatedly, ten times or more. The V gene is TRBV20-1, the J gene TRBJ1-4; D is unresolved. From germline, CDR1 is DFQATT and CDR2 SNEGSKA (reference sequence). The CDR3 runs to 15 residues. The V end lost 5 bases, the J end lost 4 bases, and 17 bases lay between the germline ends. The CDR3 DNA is TGCAGTGCTCACCTCCCACCCCGGAGTAATGAAAAACTGTTTTTT. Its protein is CSAHLPPRSNEKLFF.

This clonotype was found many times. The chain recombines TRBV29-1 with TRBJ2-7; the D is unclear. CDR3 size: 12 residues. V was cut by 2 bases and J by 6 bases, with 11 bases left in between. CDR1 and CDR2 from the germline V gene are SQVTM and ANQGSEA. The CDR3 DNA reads TGCAGCGTTGAAAGCCCCGGGTTCGAGCAGTACTTC. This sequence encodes CSVESPGFEQYF.

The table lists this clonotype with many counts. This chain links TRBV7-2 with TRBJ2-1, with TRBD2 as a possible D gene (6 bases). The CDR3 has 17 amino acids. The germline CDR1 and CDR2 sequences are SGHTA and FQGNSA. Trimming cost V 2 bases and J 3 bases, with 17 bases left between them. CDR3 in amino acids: CASSLQPPGLNYNEQFF. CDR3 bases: TGTGCCAGCAGCTTACAACCCCCGGGACTTAACTACAATGAGCAGTTCTTC.

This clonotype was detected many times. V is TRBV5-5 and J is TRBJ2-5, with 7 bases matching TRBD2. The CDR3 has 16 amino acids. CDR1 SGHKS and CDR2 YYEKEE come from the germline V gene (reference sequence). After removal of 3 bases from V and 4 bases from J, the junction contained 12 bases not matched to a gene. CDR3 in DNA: TGTGCCAGCAGCTCGAGCGTCTTAACGGGAGGAGAGACCCAGTACTTC. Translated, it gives CASSSSVLTGGETQYF.

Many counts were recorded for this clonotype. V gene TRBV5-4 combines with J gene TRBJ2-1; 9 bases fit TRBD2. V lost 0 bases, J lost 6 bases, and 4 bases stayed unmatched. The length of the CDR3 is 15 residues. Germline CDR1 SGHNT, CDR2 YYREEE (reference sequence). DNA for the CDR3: TGTGCCAGCAGCTTGGCCGGGACTAGCTTCAATGAGCAGTTCTTC. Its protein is CASSLAGTSFNEQFF.